This T cell receptor (beta chain) was documented in a study of beta chain features in type 1 diabetes. This CDR3 region has 15 residues. With 3 bases removed from V and 2 bases from J, the gap between germline ends came to 13 bases. The germline V gene has CDR1 KGHSH and CDR2 LQKENI. The study, taken as a whole, reports: Within the patient group, naive, central memory and Treg TCRB repertoires appeared more similar to each other than within healthy donors. All four CD4+ subsets of Type 1 diabetes patients contained TCRB CDR3s that were moderately but significantly shorter.

All of the isolated RNA was reverse transcribed, so expressed TCRB transcripts were sequenced. TCRdb's table, derived via immunoSEQ multiplex PCR, lists solely in-frame clones and lacks some. The table lists about 40,000 clones, 64% of them singletons. Regarding this clone: Its antigen is currently unknown.

This TCR was sampled from a woman in her thirties in good health. The source material was Tregs from blood. The chain couples TRBV18 to TRBJ1-2, with D perhaps matching TRBD1 (6 bases). The CDR3 DNA follows: TGTGCCAGCTCACCGAGGGGACACCAGAACTATGGCTACACCTTC. It is translated as CASSPRGHQNYGYTF.